This TCR beta chain came from a study of blood T cell repertoires in COVID-19. Looked up from germline, CDR1 is LNHDA and CDR2 is SQIVND (reference sequence). The CDR3 sequence is 15 residues long. V lost 5 bases to trimming and J lost 4 bases; unmatched junction nucleotides: 8. This table comes from immunoSEQ multiplex PCR, and its TCRdb copy is limited to in-frame clones, with some not included. The sample yields tens of thousands of clones, about 86% seen once. The sequence derives from a man between 60 and 70 years old with acute or convalescent COVID-19. The chain joins TRBV19 to TRBJ2-3; the match to TRBD2 covers 8 bases. Sequenced sample: peripheral blood. The chain's CDR3 is CASSPDGGAADTQYF. The CDR3 DNA sequence: TGTGCCAGTAGTCCGGACGGGGGGGCCGCAGATACGCAGTATTTT.